What follows are 21 T cell receptor beta chains derived from one specimen sequenced in a study of blood T cells in healthy people across ages. A sample-barcoded 5' primer and a J-beta primer mix were used in a second PCR of roughly 7 to 11 cycles. TCRdb called the 5' RACE reads again in MiXCR, with one record for every CDR3 protein. Of roughly 1,700,000 distinct CDR3 sequences in the sample, 28% were seen once. Sequences were obtained from blood. These receptors all come from a woman aged 25 to 39 in good health.

On this clonotype itself: A much larger clone is a single base away; this may be a read error. The rearrangement joins TRBV15 to TRBJ2-7; possibly TRBD1 or TRBD2 for D (5 bases each). CDR1 is LNHNV and CDR2 is YYDKDF in the germline V gene (reference sequence). The CDR3 runs 12 residues. The DNA for the CDR3 is TGTGCCACCAGTTGGGGGTCCTACGGGCAGTACTTC. This codes for CATSWGSYGQYF.

V usage is TRBV5-6 and J usage is TRBJ2-7, with D perhaps matching TRBD1 (5 bases). This CDR3 comprises 16 residues. The V end lost 2 bases, the J end lost 5 bases, and 20 bases lay between the germline ends. Germline CDR1 SGHDT, CDR2 YYEEEE. The DNA for the CDR3 is TGTGCCAGCAGCTTTAGGGGTTCGCGCGCGTCGGACGAGCAGTACTTC. It codes for CASSFRGSRASDEQYF.

The V call is TRBV5-1, the J call TRBJ1-2; 9 bases line up with TRBD1. The CDR3 totals 16 residues. Germline V gene data show CDR1 as SGHRS and CDR2 as YFSETQ. V gave up 4 bases and J gave up 4 bases; unmatched junction bases: 11. CDR3 region: CASSAPDRGRLYGYTF. CDR3 DNA sequence: TGCGCCAGCAGCGCACCGGACAGGGGACGACTCTATGGCTACACCTTC. Filled out from reference TRBV5-1 and TRBJ1-2, the complete variable domain reads KAGVTQTPRYLIKTRGQQVTLSCSPISGHRSVSWYQQTPGQGLQFLFEYFSETQRNKGNFPGRFSGRQFSNSRSEMNVSTLELGDSALYLCASSAPDRGRLYGYTFGSGTRLTVV.

This clonotype was picked up many times. The V gene is TRBV7-6, the J gene TRBJ2-3; D is unresolved. Germline V gene data show CDR1 as SGHVS and CDR2 as FNYEAQ. V gave up 4 bases and J gave up 2 bases, with 7 bases separating them. The CDR3 has 13 amino acids. CDR3 sequence: CASSSPNTDTQYF. The CDR3 DNA is TGTGCCAGCAGCTCGCCTAACACAGATACGCAGTATTTT.

This clonotype came up a few times. The chain recombines TRBV10-3 with TRBJ2-7; TRBD2 matches 8 bases. Germline lookup yields CDR1 ENHRY and CDR2 SYGVKD. With V trimmed by 11 bases and J by 11 bases, 14 bases remained unmatched. The CDR3 is 12 residues long. CDR3 sequence (DNA): TGTGCCTCCCGGGGGGGAGAAGAGACCAAGTACTTC. It specifies CASRGGEETKYF.

This clonotype has just a few counts. The chain combines TRBV6-5 with TRBJ1-2; D may be TRBD1 (6 bases). Trimming took 9 bases from V and 3 from J, leaving 20 bases between them. Looked up from germline, CDR1 is MNHEY and CDR2 is SVGAGI. The CDR3 contains 15 residues. The CDR3 DNA reads TGTGCCAGTAACGACTATGGGGGCGCAGACTATGGCTACACCTTC. Its translation is CASNDYGGADYGYTF.

The chain employs TRBV5-1 and TRBJ2-1, with 9 bases that match TRBD2. The V gene end was trimmed by 3 bases and the J gene end by 4 bases; junction bases not matched to a gene: 5. The CDR3 covers 15 residues. Germline-derived CDR1 and CDR2 are SGHRS and YFSETQ. CDR3 residues: CASSWSRGGYNEQFF. The DNA of the CDR3 is TGCGCCAGCAGCTGGTCGCGGGGGGGATACAATGAGCAGTTCTTC.

The chain joins TRBV7-9 to TRBJ1-1, with D perhaps TRBD1 (6 bases). The germline gives CDR1 SEHNR, CDR2 FQNEAQ (reference sequence). The V end was cut by 5 bases, the J end by 11 bases, with 15 bases between. The CDR3 has 12 residues. CDR3 sequence: CASSLQTGRAFF. The CDR3 coding sequence is TGTGCCAGCAGCCTACAAACAGGGCGTGCTTTCTTT. Using reference TRBV7-9 and TRBJ1-1 for the parts outside the CDR3, the full variable domain is DTGVSQNPRHKITKRGQNVTFRCDPISEHNRLYWYRQTLGQGPEFLTYFQNEAQLEKSRLLSDRFSAERPKGSFSTLEIQRTEQGDSAMYLCASSLQTGRAFFGQGTRLTVV.

V is TRBV15 and J is TRBJ2-1; 8 bases are shared with TRBD2. CDR1 and CDR2 (germline): LNHNV, YYDKDF (reference sequence). Trimming took 5 bases from V and 12 from J; bases not matched to a gene: 21. The CDR3 extends over 17 amino acids. CDR3 nucleotides: TGTGCCACCAGCCAAAATTCGGGGACTAGGGGAGGTTCAGCGCAGTTCTTC. This codes for CATSQNSGTRGGSAQFF.

This clonotype showed up just a few times. This sequence joins TRBV7-2 and TRBJ2-1; D gene unclear. Germline lookup yields CDR1 SGHTA and CDR2 FQGNSA. The CDR3 spans 15 residues. The ends were cut back, 6 bases at V and 2 bases at J, with 14 bases in the middle. Written as DNA, the CDR3 is TGTGCCAGCAGTTTCAGGAAGAGGACCTACAATGAGCAGTTCTTC. It encodes CASSFRKRTYNEQFF.

Comments on this clonotype: A much larger clone differs by one base, so this may be a read error. The chain is built from TRBV5-5 and TRBJ2-1, with a weak D call TRBD2 (5 bases). The CDR3 totals 15 residues. Trimming shortened V by 1 base and J by 6 bases, and 14 bases separated the two germline ends. Germline CDR1 and CDR2: SGHKS and YYEKEE (reference sequence). As DNA, the CDR3 is TGTGCCAGCAGCTTGAGTACTAGGGCCTGCAATGAGCAGTTCTTC. This gives the protein CASSLSTRACNEQFF.

The chain carries TRBV20-1 and TRBJ1-3; D call uncertain. CDR1 is DFQATT and CDR2 is SNEGSKA in the germline V gene (reference sequence). The ends were cut back, 0 bases at V and 4 bases at J, with 13 bases in the middle. The CDR3 is made up of 15 amino acids. This chain's CDR3 is CSARDPRQGGNTIYF. The CDR3 bases are TGCAGTGCTAGAGACCCGCGCCAAGGGGGAAACACCATATATTTT.

The table lists this clonotype with a few counts. V and J are TRBV5-1 and TRBJ1-1; D possibly corresponds to TRBD1 (6 bases). The germline V and J ends were trimmed by 2 bases and 0 bases, with 14 bases remaining between them. CDR3 size: 16 residues. The germline CDR1 and CDR2 sequences are SGHRS and YFSETQ. CDR3 residues: CASSFLPAGVNTEAFF. In DNA, the CDR3 is TGCGCCAGCAGCTTCCTCCCTGCAGGGGTGAACACTGAAGCTTTCTTT.

A few counts support this clonotype. The chain is built from TRBV7-2 and TRBJ2-7; TRBD1 is a possible D gene (5 bases). Matching the DNA end better, TRBJ2-5 makes the J call doubtful. The CDR3 sequence is 15 residues long. The germline V gene has CDR1 SGHTA and CDR2 FQGNSA. The CDR3 DNA follows: TGTGCCAGCAGCTTAGGACAGCTCCTCGGTGAGACCCAGTACTTC. This codes for CASSLGQLLGETQYF.

There are a few counts of this clonotype. This chain uses TRBV28 with TRBJ2-7; tentatively, D is TRBD1 (5 bases). V was shortened by 5 bases and J by 3 bases, with 17 bases between the two germline ends. CDR3 size: 15 residues. Per germline, CDR1 MDHEN and CDR2 SYDVKM. CDR3 region: CASSRPARAVYEQYF. The CDR3 DNA reads TGTGCCAGCAGTCGGCCAGCCAGGGCAGTCTACGAGCAGTACTTC. Combining the CDR3 with reference TRBV28 and TRBJ2-7 gives the whole variable domain DVKVTQSSRYLVKRTGEKVFLECVQDMDHENMFWYRQDPGLGLRLIYFSYDVKMKEKGDIPEGYSVSREKKERFSLILESASTNQTSMYLCASSRPARAVYEQYFGPGTRLTVT.

The chain employs TRBV7-6 and TRBJ2-1; unclear D gene. Trimming shortened V by 1 base and J by 9 bases, and 13 bases separated the two germline ends. Germline loops: CDR1 SGHVS, CDR2 FNYEAQ. The CDR3 is made up of 14 amino acids. The CDR3 DNA sequence: TGTGCCAGCAGCTTAGATGAGGCTACAAGTGAGCAGTTCTTC. Protein: CASSLDEATSEQFF.

This clonotype was counted at least ten times. The chain uses TRBV12-3 or TRBV12-4 and TRBJ2-5, with a tentative D call TRBD2 (6 bases). V was clipped by 4 bases and J by 4 bases, with 19 bases between them. The CDR3 runs 16 residues. The CDR3 DNA is TGTGCCAGCAGTTCCCCGGCGAGGGCGCGGGGAGAGACCCAGTACTTC. It specifies CASSSPARARGETQYF.

This clonotype occurred many times. The chain has TRBV10-2 and TRBJ2-1; 9 nucleotides align to TRBD1. Germline V gene sequence: CDR1 WSHSY, CDR2 SAAADI. This CDR3 is built from 18 residues. V was clipped by 2 bases and J by 0 bases; unmatched bases: 8. CDR3 in amino acids: CASSEGTGPLDSYNEQFF. For the CDR3, the DNA is TGCGCCAGCAGTGAGGGGACAGGGCCGCTTGACTCCTACAATGAGCAGTTCTTC.

There are a few counts of this clonotype. The chain is built from TRBV5-6 and TRBJ1-2; D gene uncertain. This CDR3 is built from 15 residues. Germline loops: CDR1 SGHDT, CDR2 YYEEEE. The ends were cut back, 2 bases at V and 2 bases at J, with 13 bases in the middle. CDR3 in amino acids: CASSFSGSGNYGYTF. The CDR3 bases are TGTGCCAGCAGCTTCTCCGGCTCGGGGAACTATGGCTACACCTTC.

The sample holds a few counts of this clonotype. The chain links TRBV10-3 to TRBJ2-5, with a tentative D call TRBD1 (6 bases). V was trimmed by 3 bases and J by 0 bases, leaving 11 bases between them. Germline V gene sequence: CDR1 ENHRY, CDR2 SYGVKD. The CDR3 loop spans 15 amino acids. DNA for the CDR3: TGTGCCATCAGTGAAGTTTGGGACAACCAAGAGACCCAGTACTTC. It codes for CAISEVWDNQETQYF.

This clonotype was counted only a few times. The rearrangement uses TRBV2 and TRBJ2-1; TRBD2 might be the D (5 bases). The CDR3 sequence is 14 residues long. The V end was cut by 6 bases, the J end by 3 bases, with 12 bases between. CDR1 is SNHLY, CDR2 FYNNEI, per germline. The DNA for the CDR3 is TGTGCCAGCAGGACTCAACGGGGCTACAATGAGCAGTTCTTC. It yields the protein CASRTQRGYNEQFF.